The T cell receptor beta chain described here comes from a study of T-cell reconstitution after alpha-beta-depleted transplantation in children. Germline-derived CDR1 and CDR2 are KGHSH and LQKENI. This CDR3 is 15 amino acids long. V lost 2 bases to trimming and J lost 1 base, with 11 bases between them. This clonotype turned up a few times. Preparation of the TCRbeta library involved a method that used unique molecular identifiers. In TCRdb, the PCR reads were re-called with MiXCR into one record per CDR3 protein. This table has some 490,000 distinct CDR3 sequences, roughly an eighth appearing once. This sequence originates from a human donor who donated a stem cell graft to a child with combined immunodeficiency. Sequencing was performed on PBMCs from the stem cell graft donor, taken from the stem cell graft. The chain is built from TRBV18 and TRBJ1-1, with a possible D match to TRBD1 (6 bases). The CDR3 sequence: CASSPRQAQNTEAFF. The CDR3, as DNA: TGTGCCAGCTCACCAAGACAGGCCCAGAACACTGAAGCTTTCTTT.